This entry concerns a single TCR beta chain. This clone appeared a few times. The specificity of this receptor is unknown. An end of the junction differs from the germline gene, which may be a read error. Following the manufacturer's recommendations, the immunoSEQ kit was used to generate TCR beta libraries from genomic DNA. To prepare libraries, a first multiplex PCR with proprietary primers was run, followed by a second PCR that added unique barcodes, and a bead cleanup was done after each round. A positive control reaction and a negative control reaction, both provided in the kit, were run with every batch of samples. The final libraries were assessed on an Agilent 4200 TapeStation D1000 ScreenTape, pooled by volume, and quantified by qPCR. Sequencing ran on an Illumina NextSeq500 with a MidOutput 150-cycle cartridge, using 156 Read1 and 15 Index1 cycles with kit custom primers. The pooled library was loaded at 0.75 to 1 pM, and about 19% PhiX control was spiked in. For the original study's pipeline: Vendor-processed data were analyzed in R, with a clonotype defined as all T cells sharing the same CDR3 nucleotide sequence. In the clone abundance analyses, frequencies were normalized to the 10,000 most abundant clones in each sample. Public T cell clones, which averaged fewer than five per sample, were removed prior to analysis. Tumor-enriched clonotypes and baseline blood-enriched clonotypes were defined as those with an abundance difference of at least 32-fold between compartments. A beta-binomial differential abundance model was applied to find clonotypes that expanded or contracted between blood time points. Tumor-blood repertoire similarity was measured with the Baroni-Urbani and Buser coefficient, and group comparisons used two-tailed Wilcoxon tests in R. Held by TCRdb, this immuneACCESS table contains in-frame sequences only and omits some clones. Under half of the omission traces to an unresolved V gene where checked; the cause of the rest is unknown. Clone size and V and J calls were adopted from that table, with D and trimming inferred from the DNA. The table for this sample lists 150,000 or so clones; about 88% of them were counted only once. The ten largest clones capture around 4.4% of the sample.

The sample comes from a study of radiation and T cells in renal cell carcinoma (dated by TCRdb to the early 2020s). Regarding the complete study: The samples were obtained from a clinical trial, where primary renal cell carcinomas were treated with 15 Gy stereotactic body radiation therapy and then removed by nephrectomy 4 weeks afterward. A total of roughly 53 samples underwent TCR beta sequencing, made up of roughly 26 tumors and some 27 peripheral blood samples. A total of 4,016,671 unique CDR3 nucleotide sequences, encoding 2.7 million or so unique CDR3 amino acid sequences, were found across all 55 or so samples.

The CDR3 has 12 amino acids, counting the end cysteine and phenylalanine. Kept here is only the CDR3 DNA, which spans 36 bases and is read in frame from base 1. From the germline V gene (reference sequence), CDR1 is LNHNV and CDR2 is YYDKDF. The label giving this sample's time point can be read as: baseline pretreatment blood. Sample treatment or condition, as interpreted from the label and publication: 15 Gy SBRT to primary tumor, nephrectomy 4 weeks later. To follow tumor-enriched clonotypes, serial peripheral blood was collected from radiation-treated patients at baseline and at 2 weeks and 4 weeks after SBRT. Every patient had renal cell carcinoma of clear cell pathology. The QIAamp DNA Blood Mini Kit (Qiagen) was used to prepare genomic DNA for TCR sequencing. The analyses included just those samples that passed every quality control check. General findings and caveats noted by the study authors: Because the trial had a single-armed design, the trial could not examine how radiation dose or scheduling affected the TCR repertoire. Top tumor clonotypes rose in blood from baseline to 2 weeks post-radiation, then contracted by 4 weeks, suggesting transient expansion of tumor-resident clones. Tracking of blood repertoire dynamics stopped at roughly 4 weeks after treatment, with no follow-up past that point. Because pretreatment tumor biopsies were not available, the study could not determine whether clonotypes were already present within the tumor at baseline.

This clonotype was obtained from a woman aged 70-85 years with renal cell carcinoma. Rearrangement joined TRBV15 to TRBJ2-5; 9 bases in between match TRBD2. This sample comprised blood, obtained from a patient whose treatment included radiotherapy and nephrectomy. The DNA sequence is TGTGCCACCAGCAGAATAGTAGGACTAGCGCACTTC. It codes for CATSRIVGLAHF.